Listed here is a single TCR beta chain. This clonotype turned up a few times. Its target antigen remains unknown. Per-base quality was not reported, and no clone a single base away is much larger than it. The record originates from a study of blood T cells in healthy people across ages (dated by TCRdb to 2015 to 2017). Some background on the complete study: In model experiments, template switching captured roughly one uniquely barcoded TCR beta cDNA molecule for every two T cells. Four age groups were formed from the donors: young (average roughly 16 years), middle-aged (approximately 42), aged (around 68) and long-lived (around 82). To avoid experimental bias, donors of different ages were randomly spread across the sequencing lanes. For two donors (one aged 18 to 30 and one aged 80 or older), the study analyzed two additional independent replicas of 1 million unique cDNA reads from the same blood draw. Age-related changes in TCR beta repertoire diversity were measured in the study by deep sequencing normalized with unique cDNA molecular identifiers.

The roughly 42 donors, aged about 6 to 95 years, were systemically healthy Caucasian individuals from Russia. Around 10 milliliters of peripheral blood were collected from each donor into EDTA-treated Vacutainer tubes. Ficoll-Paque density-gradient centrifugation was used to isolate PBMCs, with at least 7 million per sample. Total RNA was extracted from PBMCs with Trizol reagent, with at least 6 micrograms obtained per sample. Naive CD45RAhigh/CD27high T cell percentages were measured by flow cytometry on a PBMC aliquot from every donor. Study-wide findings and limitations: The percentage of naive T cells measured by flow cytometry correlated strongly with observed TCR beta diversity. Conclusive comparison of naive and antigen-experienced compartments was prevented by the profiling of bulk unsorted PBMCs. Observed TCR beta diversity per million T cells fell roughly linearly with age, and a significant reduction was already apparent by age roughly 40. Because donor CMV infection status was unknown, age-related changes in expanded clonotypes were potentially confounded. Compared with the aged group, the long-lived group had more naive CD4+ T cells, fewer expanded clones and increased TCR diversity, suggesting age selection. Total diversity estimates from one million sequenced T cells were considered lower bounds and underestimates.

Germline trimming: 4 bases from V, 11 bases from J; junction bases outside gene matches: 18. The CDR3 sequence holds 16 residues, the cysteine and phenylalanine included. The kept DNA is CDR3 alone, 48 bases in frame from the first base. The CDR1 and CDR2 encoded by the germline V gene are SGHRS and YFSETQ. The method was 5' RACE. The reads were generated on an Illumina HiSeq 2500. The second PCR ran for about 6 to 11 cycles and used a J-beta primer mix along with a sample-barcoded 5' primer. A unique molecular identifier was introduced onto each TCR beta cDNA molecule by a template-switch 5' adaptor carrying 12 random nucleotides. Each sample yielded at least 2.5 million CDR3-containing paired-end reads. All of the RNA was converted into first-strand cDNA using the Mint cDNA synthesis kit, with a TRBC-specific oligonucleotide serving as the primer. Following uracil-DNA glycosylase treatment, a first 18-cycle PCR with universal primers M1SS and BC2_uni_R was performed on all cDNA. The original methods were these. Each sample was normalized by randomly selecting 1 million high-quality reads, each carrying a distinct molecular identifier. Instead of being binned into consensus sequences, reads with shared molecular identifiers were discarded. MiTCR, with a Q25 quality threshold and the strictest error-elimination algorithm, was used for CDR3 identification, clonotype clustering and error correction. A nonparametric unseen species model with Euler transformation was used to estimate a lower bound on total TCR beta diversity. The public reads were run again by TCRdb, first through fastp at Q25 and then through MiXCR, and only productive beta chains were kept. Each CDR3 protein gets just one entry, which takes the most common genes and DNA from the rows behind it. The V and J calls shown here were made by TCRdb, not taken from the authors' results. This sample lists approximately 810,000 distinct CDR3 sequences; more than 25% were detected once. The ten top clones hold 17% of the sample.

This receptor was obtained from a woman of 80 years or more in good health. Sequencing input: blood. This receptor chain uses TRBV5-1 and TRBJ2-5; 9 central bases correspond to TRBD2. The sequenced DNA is TGCGCCAGCAGCGAGCTGAGCGGGGGGTTGAGCGGTGAGCAGTACTTC. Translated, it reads CASSELSGGLSGEQYF.